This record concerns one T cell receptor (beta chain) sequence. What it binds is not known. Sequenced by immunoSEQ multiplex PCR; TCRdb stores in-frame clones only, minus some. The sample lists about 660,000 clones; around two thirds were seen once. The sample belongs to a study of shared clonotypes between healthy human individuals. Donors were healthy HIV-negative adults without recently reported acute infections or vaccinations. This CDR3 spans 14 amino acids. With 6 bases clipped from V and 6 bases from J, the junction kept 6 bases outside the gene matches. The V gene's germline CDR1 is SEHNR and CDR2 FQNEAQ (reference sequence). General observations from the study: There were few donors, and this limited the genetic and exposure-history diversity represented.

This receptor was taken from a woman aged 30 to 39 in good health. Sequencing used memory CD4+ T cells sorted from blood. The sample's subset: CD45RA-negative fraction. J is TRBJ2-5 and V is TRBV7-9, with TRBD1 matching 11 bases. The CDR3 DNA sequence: TGTGCCAGCAGTACGGACAGGGGGCTGAAGACCCAGTACTTC. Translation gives CASSTDRGLKTQYF.